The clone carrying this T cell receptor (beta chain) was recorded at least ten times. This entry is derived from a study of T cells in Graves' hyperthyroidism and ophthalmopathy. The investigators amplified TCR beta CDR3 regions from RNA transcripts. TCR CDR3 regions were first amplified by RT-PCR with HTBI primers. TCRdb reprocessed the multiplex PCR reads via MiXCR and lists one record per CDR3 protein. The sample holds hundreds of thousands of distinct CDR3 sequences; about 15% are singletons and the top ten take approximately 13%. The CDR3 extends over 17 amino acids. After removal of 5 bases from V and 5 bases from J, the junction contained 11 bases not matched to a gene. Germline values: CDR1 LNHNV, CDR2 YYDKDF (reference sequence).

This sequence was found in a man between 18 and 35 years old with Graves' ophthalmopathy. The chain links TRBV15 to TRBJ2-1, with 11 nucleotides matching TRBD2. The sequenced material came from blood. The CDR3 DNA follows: TGTGCCACCAGCCAATTCCTCCTAGCGGGAGGAGACAATGAGCAGTTCTTC. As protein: CATSQFLLAGGDNEQFF.